The 6 T cell receptor beta chains presented below share a single source sample, sequenced in a study of T-cell memory formation after mild COVID-19. Using its own MiXCR run on the 5' RACE reads, TCRdb lists one record per CDR3 protein. The table has over 70,000 distinct CDR3 sequences, around 15% seen once. Sample: PBMCs or a T cell subset sorted from them (not recorded which). The receptors were sampled from a young man who had mild COVID-19 (a few samples of this study predate the infection). Cell type and time point are not known.

This clonotype was recorded a few times. The J gene is TRBJ1-6, the V gene TRBV27; D perhaps matches TRBD1 (6 bases). V shed 7 bases and J shed 4 bases, with 17 bases lying between them. There are 16 residues in the CDR3. Per germline, CDR1 MNHEY and CDR2 SMNVEV (reference sequence). The chain's CDR3 is CASKFWGASYNSPLHF. DNA for the CDR3: TGTGCCAGCAAATTCTGGGGGGCGTCGTATAATTCACCCCTCCACTTT.

This clonotype was found a few times. CDR3 nucleotide sequence: TGCAGTGCCGGACAGCTTTCCTACGAGCAGTACGTC. The encoded protein is CSAGQLSYEQYV. The chain combines TRBV20-1 with TRBJ2-7; perhaps TRBD1 as D (6 bases). Germline lookup yields CDR1 DFQATT and CDR2 SNEGSKA (reference sequence). The CDR3 extends over 12 amino acids. Deletions cut 6 bases from V and 1 base from J, with 10 bases between.

The chain joins TRBV7-3 to TRBJ2-7; perhaps TRBD1 as D (5 bases). The CDR3 covers 13 residues. The V gene's germline CDR1 is SGHTA and CDR2 FQGTGA. V gave up 0 bases and J gave up 5 bases, with 8 bases separating them. The CDR3 region is CASSLTLGHEQYF. The CDR3 DNA follows: TGTGCCAGCAGCTTAACTCTGGGGCACGAGCAGTACTTC.

The rearrangement uses TRBV11-2 and TRBJ2-1; 15 nucleotides match TRBD2. J gave up 9 bases and V 4 bases, and 4 bases lay outside the gene matches. Germline values: CDR1 SGHAT, CDR2 FQNNGV. This CDR3 region has 15 residues. CDR3 DNA: TGTGCCAGCAGCTGGACTAGCGGGGGGGCAGGTGAGCAGTTCTTC. As protein: CASSWTSGGAGEQFF.

This clonotype has just a few counts. The rearrangement joins TRBV9 to TRBJ2-3; D perhaps matches TRBD2 (5 bases). Germline V lookup: CDR1 SGDLS, CDR2 YYNGEE. The V end lost 3 bases, the J end lost 3 bases, and 20 bases lay between the germline ends. There are 17 residues in the CDR3. This chain's CDR3 is CASSAPLFGPGTDTQYF. Written as DNA, the CDR3 is TGTGCCAGCAGCGCCCCTTTATTCGGACCGGGGACAGATACGCAGTATTTT.

This clonotype appeared a few times. V and J are TRBV7-9 and TRBJ2-1; TRBD1 might be the D (6 bases). CDR1 SEHNR and CDR2 FQNEAQ come from the germline V gene (reference sequence). The CDR3 totals 13 residues. The ends were cut back, 2 bases at V and 7 bases at J, with 9 bases in the middle. The CDR3 DNA sequence: TGTGCCAGCAGCTTAAGAGGGGGAAATGAGCAGTTCTTC. It is translated as CASSLRGGNEQFF.